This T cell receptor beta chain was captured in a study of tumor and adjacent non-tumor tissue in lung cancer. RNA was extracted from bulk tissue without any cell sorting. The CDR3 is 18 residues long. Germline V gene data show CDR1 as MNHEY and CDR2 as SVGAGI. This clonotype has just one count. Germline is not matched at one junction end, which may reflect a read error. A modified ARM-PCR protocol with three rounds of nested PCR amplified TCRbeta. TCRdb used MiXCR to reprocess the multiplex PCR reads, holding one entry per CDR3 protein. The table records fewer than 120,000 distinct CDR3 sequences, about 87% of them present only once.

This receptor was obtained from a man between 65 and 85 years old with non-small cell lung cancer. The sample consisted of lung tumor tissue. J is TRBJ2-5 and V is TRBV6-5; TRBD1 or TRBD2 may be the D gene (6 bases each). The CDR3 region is CATSPRGVLVGGEETRYF. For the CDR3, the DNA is TGTGCCACCAGTCCGAGGGGGGTGCTAGTGGGAGGAGAAGAGACCCGGTACTTC.